This T cell receptor (beta chain) is from a study of T cell repertoires in cytomegalovirus infection (dated by TCRdb to between 2017 and 2020). For the study in its entirety: Peptide stimulations targeted recently identified HLA-C-restricted CMV epitopes, whose presentation resists viral immunomodulation, together with well-studied HLA-B-restricted epitopes. The HLA type of each donor mattered for the analysis, because public TCR beta signatures pointed to carriage of CMV infection along with the matching HLA type. Study-wide conclusions, independent of this receptor: The ex vivo response was dominated by HLA-C-restricted CMV-specific TCR beta clonotypes, which also provided the single most frequent clonotype in two of eight donors. In both this cohort and an independent cohort of some 380 donors, the cumulative frequency of public TCR beta family members distinguished carriers of CMV infection plus the relevant HLA type.

Sample treatment or condition, as interpreted from the label and publication: in vitro stimulation with specific CMV peptide epitopes to enrich CMV-specific T cells. The run used an Illumina HiSeq 1500. The public sequencing data were trimmed at Q25 with fastp and processed into clonotypes with MiXCR by TCRdb, which kept only in-frame beta chains. A single entry per CDR3 protein holds the most common genes and DNA from its merged rows. The sample table records roughly 920,000 distinct CDR3 sequences; roughly a third of these occur just once. The ten largest clones capture 13% of the sample. Details on this clonotype: Its antigen target is currently unknown. Per-base qualities were not stored, and no clone one base away is much larger.

The CDR3 sequence holds 14 residues, the cysteine and phenylalanine included. Only the CDR3 DNA is retained, 42 bases long and in frame from the first base. The junction shows trimming of 1 base on V and 2 bases on J, plus 8 bases between the germline ends. Taken from the germline V gene (reference sequence), the CDR1 and CDR2 loops are LNHDA and SQIVND. This receptor was taken from a human donor in good health (CMV status not recorded). Some clones in this sample may be carry-over from other donors' samples. Rearrangement joined TRBV19 to TRBJ1-1; confidence is insufficient to name the D gene. Sequenced here: cultured CD8+ T cells from PBMCs, sampled from culture after CMV antigen stimulation. The bases are TGTGCCAGTAGTATAGTAGCGGGTAACACTGAAGCTTTCTTT. Translated, this is CASSIVAGNTEAFF.